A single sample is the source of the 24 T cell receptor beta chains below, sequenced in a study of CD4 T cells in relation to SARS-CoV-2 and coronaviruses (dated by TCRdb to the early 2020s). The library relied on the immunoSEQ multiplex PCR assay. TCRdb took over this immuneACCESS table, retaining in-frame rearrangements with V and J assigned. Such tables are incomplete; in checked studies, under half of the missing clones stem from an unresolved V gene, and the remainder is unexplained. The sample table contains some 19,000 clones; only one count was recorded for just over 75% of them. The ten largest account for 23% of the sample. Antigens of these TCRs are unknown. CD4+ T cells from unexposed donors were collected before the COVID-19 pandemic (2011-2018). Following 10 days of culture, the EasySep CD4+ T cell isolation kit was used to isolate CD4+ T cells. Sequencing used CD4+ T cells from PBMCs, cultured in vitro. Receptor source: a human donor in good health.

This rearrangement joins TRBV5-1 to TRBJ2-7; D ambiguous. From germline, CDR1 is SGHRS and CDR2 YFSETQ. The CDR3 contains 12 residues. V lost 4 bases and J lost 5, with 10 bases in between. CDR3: CASSPPANEQYF. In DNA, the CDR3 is TGCGCCAGCAGCCCCCCAGCGAACGAGCAGTACTTC. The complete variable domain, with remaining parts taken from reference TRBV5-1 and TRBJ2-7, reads KAGVTQTPRYLIKTRGQQVTLSCSPISGHRSVSWYQQTPGQGLQFLFEYFSETQRNKGNFPGRFSGRQFSNSRSEMNVSTLELGDSALYLCASSPPANEQYFGPGTRLTVT.

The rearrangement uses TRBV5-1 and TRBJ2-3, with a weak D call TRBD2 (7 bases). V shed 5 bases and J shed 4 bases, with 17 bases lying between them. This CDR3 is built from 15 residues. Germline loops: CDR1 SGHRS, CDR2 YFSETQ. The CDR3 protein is CASRRLEGGADTQYF. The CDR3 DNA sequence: TGCGCCAGCAGGCGTCTAGAGGGGGGGGCAGATACGCAGTATTTT.

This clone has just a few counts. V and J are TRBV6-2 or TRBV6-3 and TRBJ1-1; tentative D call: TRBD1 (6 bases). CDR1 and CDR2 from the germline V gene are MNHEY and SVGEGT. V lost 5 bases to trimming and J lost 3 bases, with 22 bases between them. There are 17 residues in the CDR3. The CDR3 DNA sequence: TGTGCCAGCAGTGGGTGGGACATACACAACGCGCACACTGAAGCTTTCTTT. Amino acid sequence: CASSGWDIHNAHTEAFF.

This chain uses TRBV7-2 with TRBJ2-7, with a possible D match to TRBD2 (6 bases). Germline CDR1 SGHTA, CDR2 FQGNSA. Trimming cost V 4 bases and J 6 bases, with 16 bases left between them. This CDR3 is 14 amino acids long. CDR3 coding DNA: TGTGCCAGCAGCTCTGGGACTGGCTCAGTCGAGCAGTACTTC. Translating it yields CASSSGTGSVEQYF.

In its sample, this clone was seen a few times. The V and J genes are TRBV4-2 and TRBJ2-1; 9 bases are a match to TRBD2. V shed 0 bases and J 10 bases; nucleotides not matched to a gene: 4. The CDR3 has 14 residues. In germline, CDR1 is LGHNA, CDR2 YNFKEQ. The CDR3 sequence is CASSQDGTSTEQFF. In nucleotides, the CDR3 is TGTGCCAGCAGCCAAGATGGGACTAGCACCGAGCAGTTCTTC.

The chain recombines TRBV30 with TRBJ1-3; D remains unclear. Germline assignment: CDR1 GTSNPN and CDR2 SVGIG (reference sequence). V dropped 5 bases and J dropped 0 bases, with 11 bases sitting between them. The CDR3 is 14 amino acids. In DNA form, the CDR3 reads TGTGCCTGGGTAACAGTCTCCTCTGGAAACACCATATATTTT. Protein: CAWVTVSSGNTIYF. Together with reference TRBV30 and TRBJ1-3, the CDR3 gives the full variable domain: SQTIHQWPATLVQPVGSPLSLECTVEGTSNPNLYWYRQAAGRGLQLLFYSVGIGQISSEVPQNLSASRPQDRQFILSSKKLLLSDSGFYLCAWVTVSSGNTIYFGEGSWLTVV.

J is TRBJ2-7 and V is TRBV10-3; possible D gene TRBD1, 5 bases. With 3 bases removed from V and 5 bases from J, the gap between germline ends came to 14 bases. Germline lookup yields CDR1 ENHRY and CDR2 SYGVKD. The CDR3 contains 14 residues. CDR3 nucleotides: TGTGCCATCAGTGATAGTACAGGATCTAACGAGCAGTACTTC. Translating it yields CAISDSTGSNEQYF.

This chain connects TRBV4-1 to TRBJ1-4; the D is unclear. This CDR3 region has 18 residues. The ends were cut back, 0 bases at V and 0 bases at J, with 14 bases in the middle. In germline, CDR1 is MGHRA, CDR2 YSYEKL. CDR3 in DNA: TGCGCCAGCAGCCAAGATTGGATCATCACTGCAACTAATGAAAAACTGTTTTTT. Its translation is CASSQDWIITATNEKLFF.

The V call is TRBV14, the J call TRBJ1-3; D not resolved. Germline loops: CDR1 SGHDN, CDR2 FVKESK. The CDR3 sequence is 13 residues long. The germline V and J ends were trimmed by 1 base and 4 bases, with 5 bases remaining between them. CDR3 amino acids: CASSQGRGNTIYF. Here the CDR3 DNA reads TGTGCCAGCAGCCAAGGAAGGGGAAACACCATATATTTT.

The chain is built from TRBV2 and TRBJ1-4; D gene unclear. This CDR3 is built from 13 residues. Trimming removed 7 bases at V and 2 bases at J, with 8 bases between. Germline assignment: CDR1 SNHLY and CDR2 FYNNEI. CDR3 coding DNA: TGTGCCAGCACTAGAGGGACTAATGAAAAACTGTTTTTT. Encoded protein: CASTRGTNEKLFF.

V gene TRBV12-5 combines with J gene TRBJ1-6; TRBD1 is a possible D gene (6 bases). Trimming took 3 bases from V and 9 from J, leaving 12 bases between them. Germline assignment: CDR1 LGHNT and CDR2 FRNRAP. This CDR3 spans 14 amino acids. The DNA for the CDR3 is TGTGCTAGTGGTTTTGGACAGTATGGTTCACCCCTCCACTTT. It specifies CASGFGQYGSPLHF. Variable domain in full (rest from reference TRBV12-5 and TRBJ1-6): DARVTQTPRHKVTEMGQEVTMRCQPILGHNTVFWYRQTMMQGLELLAYFRNRAPLDDSGMPKDRFSAEMPDATLATLKIQPSEPRDSAVYFCASGFGQYGSPLHFGNGTRLTVT.

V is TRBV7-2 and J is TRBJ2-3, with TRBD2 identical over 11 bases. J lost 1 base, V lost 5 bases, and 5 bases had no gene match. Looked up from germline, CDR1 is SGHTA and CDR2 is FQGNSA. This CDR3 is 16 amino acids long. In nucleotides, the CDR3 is TGTGCCAGCAGCCGTTTAGCGGGAGGGGGCACAGATACGCAGTATTTT. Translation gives CASSRLAGGGTDTQYF.

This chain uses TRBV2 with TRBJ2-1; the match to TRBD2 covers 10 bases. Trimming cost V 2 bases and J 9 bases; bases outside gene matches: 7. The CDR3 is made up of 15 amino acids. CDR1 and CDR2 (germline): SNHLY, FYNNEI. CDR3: CASSENLAGVGEQFF. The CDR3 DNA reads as TGTGCCAGCAGTGAAAATCTAGCGGGAGTCGGTGAGCAGTTCTTC. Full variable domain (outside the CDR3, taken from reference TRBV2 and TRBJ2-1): EPEVTQTPSHQVTQMGQEVILRCVPISNHLYFYWYRQILGQKVEFLVSFYNNEISEKSEIFDDQFSVERPDGSNFTLKIRSTKLEDSAMYFCASSENLAGVGEQFFGPGTRLTVL.

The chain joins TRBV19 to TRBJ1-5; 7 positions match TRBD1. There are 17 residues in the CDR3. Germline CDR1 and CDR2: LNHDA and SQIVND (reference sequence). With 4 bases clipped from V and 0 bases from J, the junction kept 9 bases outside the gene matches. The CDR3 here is CASSSAGGGGSNQPQHF. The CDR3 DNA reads TGTGCCAGTAGTAGTGCAGGGGGAGGAGGTAGCAATCAGCCCCAGCATTTT.

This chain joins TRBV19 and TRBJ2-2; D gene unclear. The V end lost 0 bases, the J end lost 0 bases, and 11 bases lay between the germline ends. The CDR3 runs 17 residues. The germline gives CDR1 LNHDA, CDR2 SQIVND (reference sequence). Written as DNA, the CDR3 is TGTGCCAGTAGTATAGAGATGGGATACGCGAACACCGGGGAGCTGTTTTTT. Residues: CASSIEMGYANTGELFF.

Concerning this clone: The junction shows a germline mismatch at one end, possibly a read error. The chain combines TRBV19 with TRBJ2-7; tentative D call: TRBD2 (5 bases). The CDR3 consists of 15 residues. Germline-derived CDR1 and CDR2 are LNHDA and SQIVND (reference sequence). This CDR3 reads CASSTLATPSFEQYF. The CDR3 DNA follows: TGTGCCAGTAGTACTCTAGCAACTCCTTCCTTCGAGCAGTACTTC.

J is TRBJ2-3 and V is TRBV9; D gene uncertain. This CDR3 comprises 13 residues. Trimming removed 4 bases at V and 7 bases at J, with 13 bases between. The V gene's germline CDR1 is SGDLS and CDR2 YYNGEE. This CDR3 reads CASSPVESYTQYF. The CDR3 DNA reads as TGTGCCAGCAGCCCCGTCGAATCGTATACGCAGTATTTT.

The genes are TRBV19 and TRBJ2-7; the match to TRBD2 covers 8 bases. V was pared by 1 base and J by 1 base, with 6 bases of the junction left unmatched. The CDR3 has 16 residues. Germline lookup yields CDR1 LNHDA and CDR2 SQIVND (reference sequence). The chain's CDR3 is CASSIGTVAGSYEQYF. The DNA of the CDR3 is TGTGCCAGTAGTATAGGGACAGTAGCGGGATCCTACGAGCAGTACTTC.

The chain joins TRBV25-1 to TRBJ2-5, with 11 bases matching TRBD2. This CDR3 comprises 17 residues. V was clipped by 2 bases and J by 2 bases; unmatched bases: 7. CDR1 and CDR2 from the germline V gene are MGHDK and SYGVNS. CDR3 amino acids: CASSEHLLAGGQETQYF. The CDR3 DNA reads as TGTGCCAGCAGTGAACACTTGCTAGCGGGGGGACAAGAGACCCAGTACTTC.

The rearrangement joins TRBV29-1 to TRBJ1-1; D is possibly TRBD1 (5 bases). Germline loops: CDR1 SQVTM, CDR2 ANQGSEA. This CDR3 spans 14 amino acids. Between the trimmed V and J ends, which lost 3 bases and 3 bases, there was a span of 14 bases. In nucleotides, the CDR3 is TGCAGCGTTGACCATCGGGGAGGGGACACTGAAGCTTTCTTT. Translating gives CSVDHRGGDTEAFF.

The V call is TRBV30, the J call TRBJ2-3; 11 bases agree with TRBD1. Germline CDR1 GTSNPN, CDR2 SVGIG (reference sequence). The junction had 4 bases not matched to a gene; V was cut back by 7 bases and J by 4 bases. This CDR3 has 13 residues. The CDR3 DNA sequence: TGTGCCTCGGACAGGGGGCCGGCAGATACGCAGTATTTT. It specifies CASDRGPADTQYF.

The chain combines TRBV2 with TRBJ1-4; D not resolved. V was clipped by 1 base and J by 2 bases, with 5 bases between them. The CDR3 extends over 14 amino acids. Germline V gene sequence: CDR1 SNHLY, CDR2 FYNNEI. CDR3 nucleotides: TGTGCCAGCAGTGAAGGACGGACTAATGAAAAACTGTTTTTT. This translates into CASSEGRTNEKLFF.

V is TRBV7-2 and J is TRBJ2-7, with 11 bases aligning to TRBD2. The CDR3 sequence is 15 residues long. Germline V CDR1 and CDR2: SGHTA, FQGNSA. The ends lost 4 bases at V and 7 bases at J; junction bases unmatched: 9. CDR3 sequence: CASSYNSGGAVEQYF. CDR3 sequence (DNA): TGTGCCAGCAGCTACAATAGCGGGGGGGCCGTGGAGCAGTACTTC.

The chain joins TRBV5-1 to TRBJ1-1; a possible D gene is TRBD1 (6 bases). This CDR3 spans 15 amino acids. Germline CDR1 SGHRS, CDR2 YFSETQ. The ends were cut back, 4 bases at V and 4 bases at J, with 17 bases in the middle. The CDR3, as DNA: TGCGCCAGCAGCGCAAACCCAGGGGTTGGCACTGAAGCTTTCTTT. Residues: CASSANPGVGTEAFF.